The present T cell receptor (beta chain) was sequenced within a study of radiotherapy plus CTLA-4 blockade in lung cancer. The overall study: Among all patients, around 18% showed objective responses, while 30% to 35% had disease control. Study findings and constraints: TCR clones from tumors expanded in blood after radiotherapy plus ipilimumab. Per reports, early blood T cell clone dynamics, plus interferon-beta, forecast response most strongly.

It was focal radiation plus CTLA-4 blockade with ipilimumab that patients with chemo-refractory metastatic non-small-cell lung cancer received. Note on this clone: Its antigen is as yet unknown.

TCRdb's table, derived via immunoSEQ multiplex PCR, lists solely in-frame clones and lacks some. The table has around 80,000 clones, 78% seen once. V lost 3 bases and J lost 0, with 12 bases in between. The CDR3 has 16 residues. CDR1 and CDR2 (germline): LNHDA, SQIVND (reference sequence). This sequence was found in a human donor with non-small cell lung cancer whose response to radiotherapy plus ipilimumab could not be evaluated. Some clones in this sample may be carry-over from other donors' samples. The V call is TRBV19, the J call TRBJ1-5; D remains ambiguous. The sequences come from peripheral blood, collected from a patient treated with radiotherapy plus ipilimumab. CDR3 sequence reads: CASSIRRDYSNQPQHF. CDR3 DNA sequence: TGTGCCAGTAGTATCAGGAGGGATTATAGCAATCAGCCCCAGCATTTT.